Below are 16 T cell receptor beta chains sequenced from a single sample in a study of T-cell memory formation after mild COVID-19. TCRdb called the 5' RACE reads again in MiXCR, with one record for every CDR3 protein. The repertoire holds more than 55,000 distinct CDR3 sequences, with roughly 9.5% as singletons. The sample taken for sequencing was PBMCs or a T cell subset sorted from them (not recorded which). All receptors come from a man aged 18 to 29 who had mild COVID-19 (a few samples of this study predate the infection). Cell type and time point are not known.

This clonotype was observed a handful of times. For the CDR3, the DNA is TGCGCCAGCAGCTTGGGGACTAGCATGTTCACCGGGGAGCTGTTTTTT. Protein sequence: CASSLGTSMFTGELFF. The V call is TRBV5-1, the J call TRBJ2-2, with 8 bases fitting TRBD2. Germline-derived CDR1 and CDR2 are SGHRS and YFSETQ. The CDR3 has 16 residues. J was trimmed by 4 bases and V by 0 bases; bases with no gene match: 5.

This clonotype occurred a few times. One end of the junction is discordant with germline, which a read error may explain. The chain combines TRBV10-2 with TRBJ1-3; no definite D call. Germline loops: CDR1 WSHSY, CDR2 SAAADI. The CDR3 loop spans 11 amino acids. CDR3: CASSGRKHHIF. The CDR3 DNA is TGCGCCAGCAGTGGCCGGAAACACCATATATTT.

This clonotype was picked up a small number of times. The J gene is TRBJ2-5, the V gene TRBV9; D is perhaps TRBD2 (6 bases). This CDR3 spans 14 amino acids. Trimming shortened V by 3 bases and J by 5 bases, and 14 bases separated the two germline ends. From germline, CDR1 is SGDLS and CDR2 YYNGEE. The CDR3 protein is CASSAWDFKETQYF. DNA of the CDR3: TGTGCCAGCAGCGCCTGGGACTTCAAGGAGACCCAGTACTTC.

This clonotype appeared a few times. The chain recombines TRBV7-2 with TRBJ2-3; TRBD1 is a possible D gene (6 bases). This CDR3 has 14 residues. Trimming cost V 6 bases and J 9 bases, with 19 bases left between them. Germline V gives CDR1 SGHTA, CDR2 FQGNSA. The DNA for the CDR3 is TGTGCCAGCAGTAAACAGGGAAAGGCGCCAACGCAGTATTTT. It translates to CASSKQGKAPTQYF.

This clonotype was recorded many times. V and J are TRBV7-2 and TRBJ2-1; 12 nucleotides align to TRBD2. CDR3 size: 16 residues. After removal of 4 bases from V and 12 bases from J, the junction contained 13 bases not matched to a gene. CDR1 is SGHTA, CDR2 FQGNSA, per germline. CDR3 amino acids: CASSSSGGALVSGQFF. The CDR3 nucleotides are TGTGCCAGCAGCTCTAGCGGGGGGGCCCTTGTGAGCGGGCAGTTCTTC.

The V and J genes are TRBV7-2 and TRBJ1-2, with a weak D call TRBD1 (5 bases). V was trimmed by 2 bases and J by 10 bases, leaving 14 bases between them. CDR1 and CDR2 (germline): SGHTA, FQGNSA. This CDR3 spans 13 amino acids. CDR3 bases: TGTGCCAGCAGCTTAAAGGGGACTGGGTTCTACACCTTC. It yields the protein CASSLKGTGFYTF.

In this sample, this clonotype turned up a few times. The rearrangement links TRBV28 to TRBJ1-5, with D uncertain. Per germline, CDR1 MDHEN and CDR2 SYDVKM. The CDR3 has 12 residues. V dropped 2 bases and J dropped 5 bases, with 4 bases sitting between them. This chain's CDR3 is CASSLTHQPQHF. DNA for the CDR3: TGTGCCAGCAGTTTAACACATCAGCCCCAGCATTTT.

The sample holds many counts of this clonotype. V is TRBV6-1 and J is TRBJ2-1; 9 bases match TRBD2. Germline loops: CDR1 MNHNS, CDR2 SASEGT. J gave up 5 bases and V 0 bases, and 5 bases lay outside the gene matches. The CDR3 is 16 residues long. The DNA of the CDR3 is TGTGCCAGCAGTGAAGCGTTAGCTAGCGGGAACAATGAGCAGTTCTTC. Its translation is CASSEALASGNNEQFF.

This clonotype ranks as medium-sized. The gene calls are TRBV7-9 and TRBJ2-2; D gene ambiguous. From germline, CDR1 is SEHNR and CDR2 FQNEAQ (reference sequence). The CDR3 runs 16 residues. The V end lost 6 bases, the J end lost 3 bases, and 17 bases lay between the germline ends. The CDR3 region is CASRKNRDGDTGELFF. In nucleotides, the CDR3 is TGTGCCAGCAGGAAAAACCGAGACGGCGACACCGGGGAGCTGTTTTTT.

This clonotype has more than one count but fewer than ten. This chain connects TRBV5-1 to TRBJ2-5; D may be TRBD1 or TRBD2 (5 bases each). The CDR3 spans 13 residues. The V gene lost 0 bases and the J gene lost 3 bases, with 6 bases spanning the gap. Germline V gene lookup returns CDR1 SGHRS and CDR2 YFSETQ. This CDR3 is CASSLGGKETQYF. The CDR3 DNA reads as TGCGCCAGCAGCTTGGGGGGGAAAGAGACCCAGTACTTC. The full variable domain, completed using reference TRBV5-1 and TRBJ2-5, is KAGVTQTPRYLIKTRGQQVTLSCSPISGHRSVSWYQQTPGQGLQFLFEYFSETQRNKGNFPGRFSGRQFSNSRSEMNVSTLELGDSALYLCASSLGGKETQYFGPGTRLLVL.

The chain couples TRBV27 to TRBJ1-2; D is uncertain. CDR3 size: 15 residues. Germline V gene lookup returns CDR1 MNHEY and CDR2 SMNVEV (reference sequence). Deletions cut 2 bases from V and 2 bases from J, with 12 bases between. CDR3 residues: CASSLTPNPNYGYTF. The CDR3 DNA is TGTGCCAGCAGTTTAACCCCGAACCCCAACTATGGCTACACCTTC.

This clonotype showed up just a few times. The chain uses TRBV20-1 and TRBJ2-7; D may correspond to TRBD1 or TRBD2 (5 bases each). Trimming pared 3 bases from V and 4 bases from J, leaving 16 bases between. The CDR3 loop spans 14 amino acids. CDR1 DFQATT and CDR2 SNEGSKA come from the germline V gene (reference sequence). The CDR3 sequence is CSASPRGREYEQYF. As DNA, the CDR3 is TGCAGTGCTAGCCCTCGGGGCAGGGAATACGAGCAGTACTTC.

V gene TRBV7-8 combines with J gene TRBJ1-1; tentative D call: TRBD1 (6 bases). CDR3 size: 14 residues. With 3 bases removed from V and 2 bases from J, the gap between germline ends came to 10 bases. Germline CDR1 reads SGHVS; CDR2 reads FQNEAQ. The CDR3 sequence: CASSLTGVNTEAFF. Written as DNA, the CDR3 is TGTGCCAGCAGCTTGACAGGCGTTAACACTGAAGCTTTCTTT.

In its sample, this clonotype was seen many times. The chain has TRBV15 and TRBJ2-3; D not certain. The CDR3 sequence is 15 residues long. V was clipped by 0 bases and J by 2 bases, with 9 bases between them. CDR1 and CDR2 (germline): LNHNV, YYDKDF (reference sequence). DNA for the CDR3: TGTGCCACCAGCAGAGAAGGGTCTCTCACAGATACGCAGTATTTT. It codes for CATSREGSLTDTQYF.

The chain is built from TRBV7-9 and TRBJ1-2; D is ambiguous. Deletions cut 5 bases from V and 4 bases from J, with 20 bases between. The V gene's germline CDR1 is SEHNR and CDR2 FQNEAQ (reference sequence). The CDR3 consists of 16 residues. CDR3 coding DNA: TGTGCCAGCAGCCCCTTGGTGGGCAGAGGGTTCTATGGCTACACCTTC. Its translation is CASSPLVGRGFYGYTF.

There are many counts of this clonotype. The rearrangement uses TRBV9 and TRBJ2-1; 10 bases are a match to TRBD2. This CDR3 region has 14 residues. V gave up 2 bases and J gave up 4 bases; unmatched junction bases: 0. CDR1 is SGDLS and CDR2 is YYNGEE in the germline V gene. CDR3 loop: CASSVSGGYNEQFF. The DNA of the CDR3 is TGTGCCAGCAGCGTTAGCGGGGGGTACAATGAGCAGTTCTTC.